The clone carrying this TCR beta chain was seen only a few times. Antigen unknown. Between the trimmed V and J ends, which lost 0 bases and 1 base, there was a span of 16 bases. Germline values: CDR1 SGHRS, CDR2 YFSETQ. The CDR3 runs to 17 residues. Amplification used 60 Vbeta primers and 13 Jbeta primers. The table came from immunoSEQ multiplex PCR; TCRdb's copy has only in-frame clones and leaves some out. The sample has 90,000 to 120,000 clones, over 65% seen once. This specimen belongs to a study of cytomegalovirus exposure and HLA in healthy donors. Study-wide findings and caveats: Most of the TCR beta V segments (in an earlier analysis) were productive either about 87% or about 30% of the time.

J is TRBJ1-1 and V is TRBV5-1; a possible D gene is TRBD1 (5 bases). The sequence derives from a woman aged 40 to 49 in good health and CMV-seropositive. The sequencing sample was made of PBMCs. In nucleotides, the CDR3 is TGCGCCAGCAGCTTGGAGCAGGGCGGATTAGGGAACACTGAAGCTTTCTTT. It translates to CASSLEQGGLGNTEAFF.